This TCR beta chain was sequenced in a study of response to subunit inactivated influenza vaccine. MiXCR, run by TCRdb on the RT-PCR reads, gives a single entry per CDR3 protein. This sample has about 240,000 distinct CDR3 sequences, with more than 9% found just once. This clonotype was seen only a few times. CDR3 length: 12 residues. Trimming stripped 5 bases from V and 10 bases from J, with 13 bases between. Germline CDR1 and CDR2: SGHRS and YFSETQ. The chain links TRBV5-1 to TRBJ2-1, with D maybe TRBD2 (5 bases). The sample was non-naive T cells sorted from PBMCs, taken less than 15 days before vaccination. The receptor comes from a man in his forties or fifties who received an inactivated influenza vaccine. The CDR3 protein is CASRTSSEEQFF. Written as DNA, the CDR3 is TGCGCCAGCAGAACTAGTTCGGAGGAGCAGTTCTTC.